Below, one T cell receptor (beta chain) is given with its context. This clonotype has a handful of counts. This clone's antigen is unknown. Base-call qualities are not available, and no considerably larger clone is one nucleotide away. The sample belongs to a study of CD8+CD57+ T cells in acquired aplastic anemia (dated by TCRdb to 2016 to 2019). About the study as a whole: DNA extracted from sorted CD4+ and CD8+ cells had a mean of about 3.2 ug, with a range of roughly 0.17 to 30 ug. An average of approximately 10 million reads for CD4+ cells and approximately 11 million reads for CD8+ cells was obtained from healthy donor samples.

Per the germline V gene, MGHDK is the CDR1 and SYGVNS is the CDR2. Its CDR3 holds 11 amino acids, cysteine through phenylalanine. The sequence is cut down to CDR3 DNA, 33 bases in frame from base 1. V and J lose 4 bases and 12 bases, and a span of 10 bases separates them. TCR beta VDJ combination and CDR3 sequence profiling used genomic DNA as the template. An Illumina HiSeq 2000 was the platform used for TCR repertoire sequencing. Processing in the source paper ran as follows. Repertoire assessment relied on Simpson's diversity index, CDR3 size and DJ length profiles, and TRBV/TRBJ rearrangement plots. The immunodominant clone was defined as the most abundant DNA sequence in deep sequencing data. CDR3 amino acid sequences were screened for sharing across subjects and were compared with published repertoires and the VDJdb database. TCRdb handled the public reads itself, with Q25 trimming in fastp and clone calling in MiXCR, and kept productive beta chains. One record per CDR3 amino acid sequence lists the most common genes and DNA. TCRdb assigned the V and J calls; the authors' analysis was not used. This sample holds about 210,000 distinct CDR3 sequences; around 60% were observed only once. The ten largest clones represent approximately 30% of the sample.

In this study, sorted CD4+ and CD8+ T cells from the blood of healthy subjects and of severe aplastic anemia patients had their TCR repertoires deep-sequenced. Ficoll-Paque density gradient centrifugation was used to isolate peripheral blood mononuclear cells. Before DNA extraction, CD4+ and CD8+ T cells were sorted with FACS or magnetic beads. The study at large found these results: CD8+ Simpson's diversity did not differ significantly between patients and healthy controls (P=0.060). Twenty-nine CD8+ CDR3 sequences were found in both patients and controls but appeared to be highly expressed in patients and within the immunodominant clones of the patients.

The sequence came from a human donor in good health. The receptor chain draws on TRBV25-1 and TRBJ2-1; the D gene lacks a confident call. Sequenced input: sorted CD4+, CD8+, or CD8+CD57+ T cells (not recorded which) from PBMCs. The bases read TGTGCCAGCAGTGCTTCCTCGGGGCAGTTCTTC. Translated, this is CASSASSGQFF. Extended through the reference TRBV25-1 and TRBJ2-1 proteins, this CDR3 yields the full variable domain: EADIYQTPRYLVIGTGKKITLECSQTMGHDKMYWYQQDPGMELHLIHYSYGVNSTEKGDLSSESTVSRIRTEHFPLTLESARPSHTSQYLCASSASSGQFFGPGTRLTVL.